This T cell receptor beta chain was recovered during a study of blood T cell repertoires in COVID-19. Turning to the study itself: Italy, Spain and the United States were the sources of the convalescent and acute COVID-19 samples. From T cells, B-cell-depleted T cells, or PBMCs came the material, which was cDNA or gDNA.

Seattle enrolled patients during active infection and tracked them longitudinally. In the original processing: Estimation of nucleated cell counts was performed using reference gene primer amplification. Clones were read by immunoSEQ multiplex PCR, and TCRdb kept only the in-frame ones, dropping some. V and J calls and clone size follow that table, whereas D and trimming were derived from the DNA. This table has under 250,000 clones, more than 75% appearing once. The germline CDR1 and CDR2 sequences are MNHEY and SMNVEV (reference sequence). The V and J ends lost 1 base and 3 bases, in that order; junction bases with no gene match: 6. CDR3 length equals 17 residues.

The source is a woman of 80 years or more with COVID-19, enrolled during active disease. The V gene is TRBV27, the J gene TRBJ2-3, with 11 bases fitting TRBD1. The sequenced sample consisted of peripheral blood. The CDR3 DNA reads as TGTGCCAGCAGTTTATTTTGGACAGGGGGCTATACAGATACGCAGTATTTT. It is translated as CASSLFWTGGYTDTQYF.